The 12 T cell receptor beta chains listed next were all sequenced from one sample in a study of OX40 agonist ivuxolimab in advanced cancers. Here immunoSEQ multiplex PCR was the method, and the copy in TCRdb shows in-frame clones only, minus some. The sample includes 84,000 or so clones, about 93% seen only once; the top ten take more than 9.5%. This specimen consisted of CD4+ or CD8+ T cells sorted from blood, obtained in a trial of the OX40 agonist ivuxolimab. All receptors derive from an adult with an advanced solid tumor such as melanoma, head and neck, liver or kidney cancer.

J is TRBJ1-1 and V is TRBV27, with D maybe TRBD1 (5 bases). Looked up from germline, CDR1 is MNHEY and CDR2 is SMNVEV (reference sequence). There are 13 residues in the CDR3. The V end was cut by 3 bases, the J end by 4 bases, with 9 bases between. In DNA form, the CDR3 reads TGTGCCAGCAGTTTCGGGGGAAGCACTGAAGCTTTCTTT. Translation gives CASSFGGSTEAFF.

This clone was counted once. This chain joins TRBV6-5 and TRBJ2-7; the match to TRBD2 covers 10 bases. The CDR3 is made up of 13 amino acids. Germline V gives CDR1 MNHEY, CDR2 SVGAGI. The J segment lost 2 bases and the V segment lost 5 bases, leaving 0 bases of the junction unmatched. CDR3 loop: CASSSGRAYEQYF. The CDR3 DNA follows: TGTGCCAGCAGTAGCGGGAGGGCCTACGAGCAGTACTTC.

The chain has TRBV4-2 and TRBJ2-6, with 13 bases lining up with TRBD2. CDR3 length: 18 residues. V lost 1 base to trimming and J lost 1 base; unmatched junction nucleotides: 1. Per germline, CDR1 LGHNA and CDR2 YNFKEQ. Here the CDR3 reads CASSQGLAGGSGANVLTF. The CDR3 DNA sequence: TGTGCCAGCAGCCAAGGACTAGCGGGGGGTTCTGGGGCCAACGTCCTGACTTTC.

In its sample, this clone was seen a few times. The chain couples TRBV27 to TRBJ2-7; D call uncertain. Germline V gene lookup returns CDR1 MNHEY and CDR2 SMNVEV (reference sequence). Trimming stripped 5 bases from V and 0 bases from J, with 8 bases between. The CDR3 is made up of 13 amino acids. The CDR3 DNA sequence: TGTGCCAGCAGTGCGTTAAGCTCCTACGAGCAGTACTTC. It translates to CASSALSSYEQYF.

V gene TRBV7-6 combines with J gene TRBJ2-5; maybe TRBD1 (5 bases). V shed 5 bases and J shed 5 bases, with 18 bases lying between them. This CDR3 spans 15 amino acids. The germline CDR1 and CDR2 sequences are SGHVS and FNYEAQ. CDR3 bases: TGTGCCAGCAGCATTAGGTTAAGGGGTGGGGAGACCCAGTACTTC. Amino acid sequence: CASSIRLRGGETQYF. The full variable domain, with the rest looked up from reference TRBV7-6 and TRBJ2-5, is GAGVSQSPRYKVTKRGQDVALRCDPISGHVSLYWYRQALGQGPEFLTYFNYEAQQDKSGLPNDRFSAERPEGSISTLTIQRTEQRDSAMYRCASSIRLRGGETQYFGPGTRLLVL.

The V call is TRBV6-5, the J call TRBJ2-5; 7 bases agree with TRBD2. The DNA end favors TRBJ2-7, so the J call may be wrong. The CDR3 is 12 residues long. Germline V CDR1 and CDR2: MNHEY, SVGAGI. The CDR3 loop reads CAAGPLSYEQYF. The CDR3 DNA sequence: TGTGCAGCGGGGCCCCTCTCCTACGAGCAGTACTTC.

The chain has TRBV7-2 and TRBJ2-7, with TRBD2 matching over 9 bases. Germline lookup yields CDR1 SGHTA and CDR2 FQGNSA. CDR3 length equals 15 residues. Trimming cost V 6 bases and J 4 bases; bases outside gene matches: 10. Written as DNA, the CDR3 is TGTGCCAGCAGTTTCTTTAGCGGGAGCATGTACGAGCAGTACTTC. This translates into CASSFFSGSMYEQYF.

This rearrangement joins TRBV2 to TRBJ2-7; 10 positions match TRBD1. J gave up 6 bases and V 5 bases, and 13 bases lay outside the gene matches. CDR3 length equals 16 residues. Germline loops: CDR1 SNHLY, CDR2 FYNNEI. This CDR3 is CASSQRTGTGDVEQYF. The CDR3 DNA is TGTGCCAGCAGTCAAAGGACCGGGACAGGGGATGTCGAGCAGTACTTC.

This clone was seen only once. The V gene is TRBV15, the J gene TRBJ1-4; D gene ambiguous. Germline V lookup: CDR1 LNHNV, CDR2 YYDKDF (reference sequence). The CDR3 contains 14 residues. V lost 1 base to trimming and J lost 8 bases, with 11 bases between them. The CDR3 loop reads CATSRGRTGEKLFF. The CDR3 DNA reads TGTGCCACCAGCAGAGGTCGGACGGGGGAAAAACTGTTTTTT.

With respect to this clone: A junction boundary mismatches the germline segment, possibly from a read error. The chain employs TRBV27 and TRBJ2-7, with 7 nucleotides matching TRBD1. The germline V gene encodes CDR1 MNHEY and CDR2 SMNVEV (reference sequence). The CDR3 runs 13 residues. CDR3 in DNA: TGTGCCAGCAGGACAGGGATTACCTACAAGCAGTACTTC. It is translated as CASRTGITYKQYF.

This clone was counted a few times. The chain couples TRBV7-9 to TRBJ2-1; TRBD1 matches 8 bases. The CDR3 loop spans 17 amino acids. The germline gives CDR1 SEHNR, CDR2 FQNEAQ (reference sequence). V shed 6 bases, J shed 4 bases, and the junction held 14 bases outside the gene matches. The CDR3 here is CASRRSEVQGGYNEQFF. As DNA, the CDR3 is TGTGCCAGCAGACGCAGTGAGGTACAGGGGGGATACAATGAGCAGTTCTTC.

The chain recombines TRBV7-2 with TRBJ2-7, with 7 bases identical to TRBD1. Losses at the gene ends were 4 bases for V and 7 bases for J; bases not matched to a gene: 10. The CDR3 is 14 amino acids. From germline, CDR1 is SGHTA and CDR2 FQGNSA. The CDR3 loop is CASSSYRGVWEQYF. The CDR3, as DNA: TGTGCCAGCAGCTCCTACAGGGGAGTTTGGGAGCAGTACTTC.